This is a list of T cell receptor beta chains from one sample in a study of post-analysis software for immune sequencing data. TCRdb re-called the PCR reads through MiXCR, storing one row per CDR3 protein. In the table there are approximately 630,000 distinct CDR3 sequences, more than 50% of which are singletons. The specimen sequenced was blood. These receptors were obtained from a girl aged 2-15 years with multiple sclerosis. Both conserved end residues are part of each CDR3. A D gene is named only where the DNA matches it firmly. For some rows the clone size is stated as once, few or many, or as a class when expanded; others skip it.

D	J	size	V	DNA	CDR3
.	TRBJ1-4	few	TRBV4-3	TGCGCCAGCAGCCAAGATTGGCGGCCGGCAGCAACTAATGAAAAACTGTTTTTT	CASSQDWRPAATNEKLFF
TRBD1	TRBJ2-3	.	TRBV7-2	TGTGCCAGCAGCTTAGTGGGGACAGGTCCTGATACGCAGTATTTT	CASSLVGTGPDTQYF
.	TRBJ2-7	.	TRBV5-1	TGCGCCAGCAGCTCCCCTGAATACGAGCAGTACTTC	CASSSPEYEQYF
.	TRBJ2-4	.	TRBV5-1	TGCGCCAGCAGCTTGGCGGGGGGACAAATAGCCAAAAACATTCAGTACTTC	CASSLAGGQIAKNIQYF
.	TRBJ1-2	.	TRBV20-1	TGCAGTGCTAGAGATTTGGGTAATGGCTACACCTTT	CSARDLGNGYTF
TRBD2	TRBJ2-5	.	TRBV20-1	TGTAGTGCTCACCCGCGGGGGGGCGGGGAGACCCAGTACTTC	CSAHPRGGGETQYF
TRBD2	TRBJ2-1	few	TRBV7-8	TGTGCCAGCAGCGAGATACCGGGACTATCTTGGGGCGGTGAGCAGTTCTTC	CASSEIPGLSWGGEQFF
.	TRBJ2-1	.	TRBV11-1	TGTGCCAGCAGCTTAACTGGGTCAGGGGAGATATATGAGCAGTTCTTC	CASSLTGSGEIYEQFF
.	TRBJ2-3	few	TRBV20-1	TGCAGTGCTGGGGACACAAACTGGGGAACAGATACGCAGTATTTT	CSAGDTNWGTDTQYF
.	TRBJ2-5	.	TRBV12-3/TRBV12-4	TGTGCCAGCAGTTGGGACGGCCGAGAGACCCAGTACTTC	CASSWDGRETQYF
.	TRBJ1-5	.	TRBV2	TGTGCCAGCAGGGTGGGGCCGAATCAGCCCCAGCATTTT	CASRVGPNQPQHF
.	TRBJ2-7	few	TRBV5-6	TGTGCCAGCAGCTTGTACAACTCCTACGAGCAGTACTTC	CASSLYNSYEQYF
TRBD2	TRBJ2-1	.	TRBV3-1	TGTGCCAGCAGCCAAGCAGCGGGAGCTTACAATGAGCAGTTCTTC	CASSQAAGAYNEQFF
.	TRBJ2-3	few	TRBV7-9	TGTGCCAGCAGCCCGGAGGCGGATACGCAGTATTTT	CASSPEADTQYF
.	TRBJ1-2	.	TRBV20-1	TGCAGTGCTAGAGATTACATAAGAGCTAACTATGGCTACACCTTC	CSARDYIRANYGYTF
.	TRBJ2-1	.	TRBV5-4	TGTGCCAGCAGCTTAAACCTTGACAGTTTCAATGAGCAGTTCTTC	CASSLNLDSFNEQFF
.	TRBJ2-5	.	TRBV2	TGTGCCAGCAGCCCGACAGGCTCCGTGGAGACCCAGTACTTC	CASSPTGSVETQYF
TRBD2	TRBJ2-2	few	TRBV20-1	TGCAGTGCTAGAGAGTATAAGGCTAGCGGGTTGAGGGACACCGGGGAGCTGTTTTTT	CSAREYKASGLRDTGELFF
.	TRBJ2-5	.	TRBV15	TGTGCCACCAGCAAAACCCGCCCCCAGGGAGAGACCCAGTACTTC	CATSKTRPQGETQYF
.	TRBJ2-5	.	TRBV7-8	TGTGCCAGCAGCCCCGCCGGATGGGCTTTAGATCAAGAGACCCAGTACTTC	CASSPAGWALDQETQYF
TRBD1	TRBJ2-7	.	TRBV7-2	TGTGCCAGCAGCTTAGGAGGGACAGGAGCCTTCTCGGAGCAGTACTTC	CASSLGGTGAFSEQYF
.	TRBJ2-3	.	TRBV20-1	TGCAGCAAAAAAGAGGCGGGCGCAGATACGCAGTATTTT	CSKKEAGADTQYF
.	TRBJ2-3	.	TRBV12-5	TGTGCTAGTGGTTTTAATCTAGGCTCGGGGCCCCGCGCAGATACGCAGTATTTT	CASGFNLGSGPRADTQYF